The TCR beta chain under discussion was sequenced for a study of T-cell reconstitution after alpha-beta-depleted transplantation in children. Study results and limitations: Several hundred expanded graft clones reportedly gave rise to the alpha-beta T cells present about two months after transplant. Most T-cell counts and diversity one year after the transplant came from T cells that were newly produced.

Trimming took 1 base from V and 6 from J; bases not matched to a gene: 10. The CDR3 loop spans 17 amino acids. Germline V gives CDR1 SGHDT, CDR2 YYEEEE. Concerning this clonotype itself: Its antigen remains unidentified.

Unique molecular identifiers were used to barcode this TCRbeta library. TCRdb reprocessed the PCR reads via MiXCR and lists one record per CDR3 protein. The table lists hundreds of thousands of distinct CDR3 sequences, over 10% of them singletons. The clonotype comes from a male patient younger than 18 who had a stem cell transplant for acute myeloid leukemia, so the T cells may come from the graft donor. The specimen comprised PBMCs, mostly from graft donor cells, sampled 360 days after TCRalphabeta/CD19-depleted stem cell transplant. The chain uses TRBV5-6 and TRBJ2-1, with 10 bases aligning to TRBD2. The CDR3 sequence is CASSLRGLAGEGNEQFF. In DNA form, the CDR3 reads TGTGCCAGCAGCTTGAGGGGGCTAGCGGGAGAGGGCAATGAGCAGTTCTTC.